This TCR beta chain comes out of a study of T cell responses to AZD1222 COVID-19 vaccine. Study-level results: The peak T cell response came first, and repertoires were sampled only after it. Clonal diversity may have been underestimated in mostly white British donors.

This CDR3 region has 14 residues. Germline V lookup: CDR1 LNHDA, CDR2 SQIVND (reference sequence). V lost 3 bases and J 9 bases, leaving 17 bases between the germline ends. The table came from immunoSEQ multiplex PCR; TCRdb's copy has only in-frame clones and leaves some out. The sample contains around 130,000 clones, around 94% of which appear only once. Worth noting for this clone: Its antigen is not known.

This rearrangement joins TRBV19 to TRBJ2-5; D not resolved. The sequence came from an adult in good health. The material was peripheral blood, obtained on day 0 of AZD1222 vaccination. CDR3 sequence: CASSISLSVEPQYF. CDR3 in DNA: TGTGCCAGTAGTATTTCTCTGTCAGTCGAGCCCCAGTACTTC.